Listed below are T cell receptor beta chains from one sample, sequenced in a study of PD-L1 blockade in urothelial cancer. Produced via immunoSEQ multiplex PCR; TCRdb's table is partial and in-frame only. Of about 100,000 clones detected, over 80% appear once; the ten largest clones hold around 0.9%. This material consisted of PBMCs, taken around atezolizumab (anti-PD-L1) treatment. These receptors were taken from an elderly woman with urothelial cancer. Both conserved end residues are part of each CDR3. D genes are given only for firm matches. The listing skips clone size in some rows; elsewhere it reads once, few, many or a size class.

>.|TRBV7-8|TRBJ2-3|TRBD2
CASSLGGSVGTQYF
TGTGCCAGCAGCTTAGGCGGGAGTGTCGGTACGCAGTATTTT
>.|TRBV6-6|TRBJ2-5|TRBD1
CASRDGTGFSETQYF
TGTGCCAGCAGAGATGGGACAGGGTTCAGCGAGACCCAGTACTTC
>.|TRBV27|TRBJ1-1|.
CASSNRVLNTEAFF
TGTGCCAGCAGTAACAGGGTCTTGAACACTGAAGCTTTCTTT
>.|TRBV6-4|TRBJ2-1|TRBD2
CASKIAGTGNEQFF
TGTGCCAGCAAGATAGCGGGAACAGGGAATGAGCAGTTCTTC
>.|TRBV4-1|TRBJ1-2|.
CASSQERNYGYTF
TGCGCCAGCAGCCAAGAGCGAAACTATGGCTACACCTTC
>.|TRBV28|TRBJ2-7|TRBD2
CASISGLDAHEQYF
TGTGCCAGCATCTCCGGACTAGACGCCCACGAGCAGTACTTC
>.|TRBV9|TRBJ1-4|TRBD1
CASSKGQATSTNEKLFF
TGTGCCAGCAGCAAGGGACAGGCGACCTCAACTAATGAAAAACTGTTTTTT
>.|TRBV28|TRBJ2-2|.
CASSLFQGVNTGELFF
TGTGCCAGCAGTTTATTCCAGGGCGTGAACACCGGGGAGCTGTTTTTT
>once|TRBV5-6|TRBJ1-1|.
CASSQGFQWNTEAFF
TGTGCCAGCAGCCAGGGATTCCAGTGGAACACTGAAGCTTTCTTT
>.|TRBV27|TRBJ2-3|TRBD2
CASSSGTSGREDTQYF
TGTGCCAGCAGTTCCGGGACTAGCGGGAGGGAAGATACGCAGTATTTT
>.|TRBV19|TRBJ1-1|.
CASSIDGQSNTEAFF
TGTGCCAGTAGTATAGATGGACAGTCCAACACTGAAGCTTTCTTT
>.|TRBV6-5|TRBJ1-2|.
CASSYGHNSNYGYTF
TGTGCCAGCAGTTACGGCCATAATTCTAACTATGGCTACACCTTC
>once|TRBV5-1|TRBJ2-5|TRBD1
CASSFAGQGIETQYF
TGCGCCAGCAGCTTCGCGGGACAGGGGATAGAGACCCAGTACTTC
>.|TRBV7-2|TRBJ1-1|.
CASSPGGSWKAFF
TGTGCCAGCAGCCCGGGGGGCAGTTGGAAAGCTTTCTTT
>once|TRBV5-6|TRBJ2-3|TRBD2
CASSSLGLAPRADTQYF
TGTGCCAGCAGCTCCCTTGGACTAGCGCCTAGGGCAGATACGCAGTATTTT
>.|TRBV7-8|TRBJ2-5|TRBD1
CASSLALDRGIGETQYF
TGTGCCAGCAGCTTAGCGCTGGACAGGGGGATCGGAGAGACCCAGTACTTC
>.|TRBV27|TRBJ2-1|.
CASSLSTLNEQFF
TGTGCCAGCAGTTTATCTACTCTCAATGAGCAGTTCTTC
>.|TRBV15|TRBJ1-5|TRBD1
CATSTGTGGSNQPQHF
TGTGCCACCAGCACCGGGACAGGGGGATCTAATCAGCCCCAGCATTTT
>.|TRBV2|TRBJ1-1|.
CASVSLGGTEAFF
TGTGCCAGCGTCTCCCTCGGCGGCACTGAAGCTTTCTTT
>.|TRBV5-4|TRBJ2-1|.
CASSFPGASYNEQFF
TGTGCCAGCAGCTTTCCGGGAGCCTCCTACAATGAGCAGTTCTTC
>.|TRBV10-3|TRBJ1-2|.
CAISESVYGYTF
TGTGCCATCAGTGAGTCGGTCTACGGCTACACCTTC
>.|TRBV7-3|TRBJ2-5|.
CASSPRGEETQYF
TGTGCCAGCAGCCCCCGGGGAGAAGAGACCCAGTACTTC
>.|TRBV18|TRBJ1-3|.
CASSPALTSSGNTIYF
TGTGCCAGCTCACCAGCACTAACTAGCTCTGGAAACACCATATATTTT
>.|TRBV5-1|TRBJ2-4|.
CASSLESSQNIQYF
TGCGCCAGCAGCCTCGAGTCTAGCCAGAACATTCAGTACTTC
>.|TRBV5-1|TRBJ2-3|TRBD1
CASSLGQGNTDTQYF
TGCGCCAGCAGCCTAGGACAGGGGAACACAGATACGCAGTATTTT
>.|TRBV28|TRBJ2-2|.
CASSSPGQGTGELFF
TGTGCCAGCAGTTCACCGGGACAAGGCACCGGGGAGCTGTTTTTT
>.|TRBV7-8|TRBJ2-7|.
CASSFLGGGLSYEQYF
TGTGCCAGCAGCTTTCTAGGAGGGGGCCTCTCCTACGAGCAGTACTTC
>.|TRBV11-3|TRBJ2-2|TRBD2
CASSSLAGGTIGELFF
TGTGCCAGCAGCTCCCTAGCGGGAGGAACGATCGGGGAGCTGTTTTTT
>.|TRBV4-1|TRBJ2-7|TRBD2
CASSQDFGSSGRATYF
TGCGCCAGCAGCCAAGACTTTGGGTCTAGCGGGAGGGCGACGTACTTC
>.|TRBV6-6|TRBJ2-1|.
CASSFTSDNEQFF
TGTGCCAGCAGTTTCACCTCGGACAATGAGCAGTTCTTC
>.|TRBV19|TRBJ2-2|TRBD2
CASNKRGNTGELFF
TGTGCCAGTAATAAGCGGGGGAACACCGGGGAGCTGTTTTTT
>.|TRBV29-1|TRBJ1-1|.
CSGADTEAFF
TGCAGCGGCGCCGACACTGAAGCTTTCTTT
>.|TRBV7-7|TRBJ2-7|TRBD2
CASSPGLAGYEQYF
TGTGCCAGCAGCCCGGGACTAGCGGGCTACGAGCAGTACTTC
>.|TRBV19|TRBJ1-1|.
CASKLREQTNTEAFF
TGTGCCAGTAAGCTGCGGGAACAGACGAACACTGAAGCTTTCTTT
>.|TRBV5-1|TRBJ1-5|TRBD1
CASSPTGGGNQPQHF
TGCGCCAGCAGCCCGACAGGGGGTGGCAATCAGCCCCAGCATTTT
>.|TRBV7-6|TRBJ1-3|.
CASSSPSSGNTIYF
TGTGCCAGCAGCTCCCCTTCCTCTGGAAACACCATATATTTT
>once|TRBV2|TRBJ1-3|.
CASSEAFRSSGNTIYF
TGTGCCAGCAGTGAAGCATTTAGGAGCTCTGGAAACACCATATATTTT
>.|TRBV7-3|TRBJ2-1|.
CASSLRHRVNEQFF
TGTGCCAGCAGCTTAAGGCACAGGGTAAATGAGCAGTTCTTC
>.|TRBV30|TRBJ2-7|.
CAWSGDTYEQYF
TGTGCCTGGAGTGGGGACACCTACGAGCAGTACTTC
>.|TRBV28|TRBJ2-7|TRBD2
CASRLGTSGPYEQYF
TGTGCCAGCAGATTAGGAACTAGCGGACCCTACGAGCAGTACTTC
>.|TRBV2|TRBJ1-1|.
CASSIDSEAFF
TGTGCCAGCAGTATCGACAGTGAAGCTTTCTTT
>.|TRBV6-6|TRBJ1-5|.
CASTPQGTDQPQHF
TGTGCCAGCACCCCCCAGGGGACGGATCAGCCCCAGCATTTT
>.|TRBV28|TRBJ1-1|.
CASSPPDRMNTEAFF
TGTGCCAGCAGTCCCCCCGACAGGATGAACACTGAAGCTTTCTTT
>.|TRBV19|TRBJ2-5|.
CASSPGPGAQYF
TGTGCCAGTAGTCCAGGGCCGGGGGCCCAGTACTTC
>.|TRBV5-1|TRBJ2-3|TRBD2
CASSLELAGTDTQYF
TGCGCCAGCAGCTTGGAACTAGCGGGAACAGATACGCAGTATTTT
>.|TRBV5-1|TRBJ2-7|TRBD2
CASSLELAFEQYF
TGCGCCAGCAGCTTGGAACTAGCGTTCGAGCAGTACTTC
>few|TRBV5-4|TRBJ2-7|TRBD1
CASSSRDRNSYEQYF
TGTGCCAGCAGTTCCCGGGACAGGAACTCCTACGAGCAGTACTTC
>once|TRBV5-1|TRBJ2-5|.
CASSKETVMKTQYF
TGCGCCAGCAGCAAAGAGACAGTTATGAAGACCCAGTACTTC
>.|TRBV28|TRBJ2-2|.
CASTRRDRMNTGELFF
TGTGCCAGCACCCGCCGCGACAGGATGAACACCGGGGAGCTGTTTTTT
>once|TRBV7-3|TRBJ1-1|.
CASSADRGGNEAFF
TGTGCCAGCAGCGCAGACCGGGGCGGGAATGAAGCTTTCTTT
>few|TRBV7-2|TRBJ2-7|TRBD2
CASSLSTSGSSYEQYF
TGTGCCAGCAGTTTAAGCACTAGCGGGAGCTCCTACGAGCAGTACTTC
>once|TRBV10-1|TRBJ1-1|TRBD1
CASSGGGSGGAEAFF
TGCGCCAGCAGTGGAGGGGGATCAGGGGGAGCTGAAGCTTTCTTT
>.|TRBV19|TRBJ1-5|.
CASSVDSSNQPQHF
TGTGCCAGTAGTGTGGACAGCAGCAATCAGCCCCAGCATTTT
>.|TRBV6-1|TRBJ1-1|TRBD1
CASSARQGTTEAFF
TGTGCCAGCAGTGCTCGACAGGGGACCACTGAAGCTTTCTTT
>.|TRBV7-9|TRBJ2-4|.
CASSPLAGGRNIQYF
TGTGCCAGCAGCCCGCTCGCAGGTGGGAGAAACATTCAGTACTTC
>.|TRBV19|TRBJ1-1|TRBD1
CASSIRGQGNTEAFF
TGTGCCAGTAGTATTCGTGGACAGGGGAACACTGAAGCTTTCTTT
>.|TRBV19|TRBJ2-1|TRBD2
CASRDLAGRLNEQFF
TGTGCCAGTAGGGACCTAGCGGGGCGACTCAATGAGCAGTTCTTC